Sequencing of this TCR beta chain was carried out in a study of radiation and T cells in renal cell carcinoma. Study findings and constraints: In blood, top tumor clones expanded by 2 weeks, shrinking by 4.

On this clone itself: The antigen remains unidentified.

Time point given: blood 4 weeks post-SBRT, at nephrectomy. Specified treatment: 15 Gy SBRT to primary tumor, nephrectomy 4 weeks later. Nephrectomy followed 15 Gy stereotactic body radiation by 4 weeks. Repertoires were generated with immunoSEQ multiplex PCR, while TCRdb's copy carries only in-frame clones and drops some. Here the sample spans about 83,000 clones, roughly 85% being singletons. Deletions cut 5 bases from V and 0 bases from J, with 9 bases between. The germline gives CDR1 SGHKS, CDR2 YYEKEE (reference sequence). The CDR3 is 15 amino acids. This TCR was sampled from a woman in her sixties or seventies with renal cell carcinoma. The chain uses TRBV5-5 and TRBJ2-6; D is uncertain. Specimen: blood, collected from a patient whose treatment included radiotherapy and nephrectomy. The CDR3 loop reads CASRFLSSGANVLTF. CDR3 coding DNA: TGTGCCAGCAGATTCCTGAGCTCTGGGGCCAACGTCCTGACTTTC.